The rows below give T cell receptor beta chains drawn from one sample of a study of breast tumors, draining lymph nodes, adjacent tissues. Via MiXCR, TCRdb re-called the multiplex PCR reads, giving one row per CDR3 protein. The sample shows some 97,000 distinct CDR3 sequences, 21% of them seen only once. The sequenced sample was axillary lymph node tissue. These receptors were collected from a female donor with breast cancer. Some clones in this sample may be carry-over from other donors' samples. CDR3s leave out the opening cysteine and the closing phenylalanine or tryptophan. Each record gives: CDR3 length, D gene, clone size, V gene, CDR3 protein. A D gene is named only where the DNA matches it firmly. The size entry is marked missing in some rows and otherwise reads once, few, many or a size class.

>14|-|many|TRBV5-6
ASSSTRDRTTDTQY
>14|-|-|TRBV28
ASSLVRAGSKNEQF
>13|-|-|TRBV6-1
ASSEEATEASKLF
>14|-|many|TRBV20-1
SAKQGRGIINSPLH
>12|-|few|TRBV18
ASSGGTAQETQY
>12|-|-|TRBV30
AWKSGPRNEKLF
>10|-|many|TRBV20-1
SATRSQETQY
>11|TRBD1|many|TRBV15
ATSDRVRETQY
>12|-|many|TRBV12-3/TRBV12-4
ASSPTGAVFEQY
>12|-|-|TRBV6-2/TRBV6-3
ASSYNSGANVLT
>11|-|many|TRBV27
ASSLSANYGYT
>12|-|many|TRBV5-8
ASSLGGWSYEQY
>18|TRBD1|many|TRBV19
ASSISDRVSPRISYNEQF
>12|-|-|TRBV7-9
ASSPGLREYEQY
>11|TRBD1|many|TRBV5-6
ASSPRTGVGYT
>14|TRBD1|many|TRBV6-1
ASTQGAFSSGNTIY
>11|-|many|TRBV10-3
AIRGGFGNEQF
>14|-|-|TRBV7-9
ASSDTGGSSPYEQY
>14|TRBD1|many|TRBV2
ASRFNRGFRTGELF
>12|TRBD1|many|TRBV2
ASSPGTGNQPQH
>12|-|many|TRBV29-1
SASWGGHYNEQF
>14|TRBD2|few|TRBV27
ASSLSTSVGDNEQF
>13|-|many|TRBV4-1
ASSPTAFINQPQH
>10|-|few|TRBV20-1
SAPAEGGELF
>12|-|few|TRBV4-1
ASSPLGQAKRQY
>12|TRBD2|many|TRBV5-1
ASSLLPSGETQY
>16|TRBD1|few|TRBV18
ASSPPGTGVTSGNTIY
>11|-|many|TRBV29-1
SARGGSSYEQY
>9|-|many|TRBV20-1
SAERNKKLF
>12|-|-|TRBV7-2
ASSLGGRGAEAF
>13|-|many|TRBV19
ASSNRERLYYGYT
>13|-|few|TRBV28
ASSSGELSNQPQH
>13|-|many|TRBV5-4
ASSLPVSGQETQY
>12|-|many|TRBV20-1
SASGGLSNQPQH
>13|-|many|TRBV20-1
SAGSSSLFTDTQY
>11|TRBD1|-|TRBV28
ASSLTGGEKLF
>13|-|many|TRBV11-3
ASSLGYGDQETQY
>13|-|many|TRBV6-5
ASSYGSGPTEKLF
>14|-|many|TRBV6-6
ASKTDWEERTGELF
>12|-|-|TRBV12-3/TRBV12-4
ASSLRHLGYGYT
>11|-|-|TRBV30
AWSELNRAEAF
>14|-|-|TRBV3-1
ASSPSVAVFDNEQF
>11|TRBD1|-|TRBV30
AWRRDRGSEAF
>12|-|-|TRBV5-1
ASSLGQNTGELF
>13|-|many|TRBV6-1
ASSESVVFNYGYT
>9|-|many|TRBV29-1
SVGSTYEQY
>12|TRBD1|many|TRBV6-6
ASLGTGVSNEQF
>12|TRBD2|-|TRBV5-1
ASSGGTSGETQY